This T cell receptor beta chain was observed in a study of blood T cells in healthy people across ages. The table lists this clonotype with many counts. Germline V gene sequence: CDR1 DFQATT, CDR2 SNEGSKA (reference sequence). CDR3 length: 13 residues. V lost 6 bases to trimming and J lost 3 bases; unmatched junction nucleotides: 6. Primers used in a second PCR of roughly 6 to 11 cycles were a sample-barcoded 5' primer and a J-beta primer mix. Each CDR3 protein gets one entry after TCRdb re-called the 5' RACE reads with MiXCR. Among some 1.5 million distinct CDR3 sequences listed, roughly 43% were seen once.

The origin of this receptor is a woman in her late teens or twenties in good health. The sequenced material came from blood. V gene TRBV20-1 combines with J gene TRBJ1-2, with 8 bases matching TRBD1. CDR3 coding DNA: TGCAGTGCAAGGACAGGGCTAGACTATGGCTACACCTTC. Its protein is CSARTGLDYGYTF.